The clone carrying this T cell receptor (beta chain) was counted once. Antigen specificity is unknown. The protocol was immunoSEQ multiplex PCR, while the TCRdb copy is restricted to in-frame clones and leaves out a portion. There are some 130,000 clones in the sample; more than 85% occur only once, and 2.4% lies in the top ten. Trimming shortened V by 2 bases and J by 2 bases, and 14 bases separated the two germline ends. CDR1 and CDR2 from the germline V gene are SGHRS and YFSETQ. The CDR3 contains 15 residues. This record belongs to a study of T cell responses to AZD1222 COVID-19 vaccine. Overall study findings and caveats: Unmutated variant regions are reportedly targeted by nearly half of spike-specific TCRs. The study found Spike-specific TCR breadth and depth rose after two AZD1222 doses. AZD1222 recipients seropositive at baseline numbered only 5 or 6. Spike-wide coverage was observed for vaccine-associated CD4 TCRs, with dominant responses at 160-218 and 743-854.

V usage is TRBV5-1 and J usage is TRBJ2-7, with D maybe TRBD2 (5 bases). The starting material was peripheral blood, obtained on day 0 of AZD1222 vaccination. The clonotype originates from an adult in good health. CDR3 in DNA: TGCGCCAGCAGCTTATCGCCGACTATAACCTACGAGCAGTACTTC. This gives the protein CASSLSPTITYEQYF.